The entry that follows covers one TCR beta chain sequence. Its antigen is as yet unknown. This specimen belongs to a study of cytomegalovirus exposure and HLA in healthy donors. Primers: 60 Vbeta forward and 13 Jbeta reverse. TCRdb keeps only in-frame clones here, not all; method: immunoSEQ multiplex PCR. This table holds roughly 100,000 clones, about 79% found once. General study findings and limits: With later analysis, a missense DCLRE1C variant became linked to TCR beta V- and J-gene trimming. A few CMV-associated chains proved CMV antigen-specific in vitro. From TCR beta sequences, most subjects' HLA-A and HLA-B alleles were reportedly predicted accurately.

Deletions cut 4 bases from V and 4 bases from J, with 10 bases between. Germline CDR1 SGHNT, CDR2 YYREEE (reference sequence). This CDR3 region has 13 residues. The chain has TRBV5-4 and TRBJ2-3, with a tentative D call TRBD2 (6 bases). The sample was PBMCs. The TCR was taken from a man aged 60 to 75 in good health and CMV-seropositive. In nucleotides, the CDR3 is TGTGCCAGCAGCATGCCTAGCGCAGATACGCAGTATTTT. Its translation is CASSMPSADTQYF.